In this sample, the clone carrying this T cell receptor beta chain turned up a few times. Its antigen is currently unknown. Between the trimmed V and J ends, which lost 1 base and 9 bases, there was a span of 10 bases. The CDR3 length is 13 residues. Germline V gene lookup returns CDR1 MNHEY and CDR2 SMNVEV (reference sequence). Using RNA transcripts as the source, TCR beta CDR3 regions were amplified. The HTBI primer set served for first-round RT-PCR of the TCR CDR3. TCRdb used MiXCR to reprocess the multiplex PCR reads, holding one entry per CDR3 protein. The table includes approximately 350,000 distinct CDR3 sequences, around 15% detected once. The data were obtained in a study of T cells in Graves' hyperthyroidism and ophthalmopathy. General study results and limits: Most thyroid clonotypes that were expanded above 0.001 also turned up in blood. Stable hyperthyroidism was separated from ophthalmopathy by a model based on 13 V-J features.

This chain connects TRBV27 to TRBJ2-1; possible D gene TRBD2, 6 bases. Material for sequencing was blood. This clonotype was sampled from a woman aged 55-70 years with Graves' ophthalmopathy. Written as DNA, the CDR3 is TGTGCCAGCAGTTTATGGCTAGCGAGTGAGCAGTTCTTC. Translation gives CASSLWLASEQFF.